This passage covers 30 T cell receptor beta chains from one sample sequenced in a study of spatial heterogeneity in lung cancer. MiXCR, run by TCRdb on the 5' RACE reads, gives a single entry per CDR3 protein. In the table there are about 21,000 distinct CDR3 sequences, roughly 4.2% of which are singletons. Stated time point: sample taken at primary tumor resection. Frozen PBMC, nontumor lung or tumor provided whole RNA, which was sequenced unsorted. Sequenced here: PBMCs, sampled at surgery. The receptors originated from a male donor with early-stage non-small cell lung cancer.

This clonotype came up many times. This chain uses TRBV27 with TRBJ2-7, with TRBD1 as a possible D gene (5 bases). Trimming took off 8 bases at V and 4 bases at J, with 15 bases between the two ends. CDR1 is MNHEY and CDR2 is SMNVEV in the germline V gene (reference sequence). This CDR3 is 13 amino acids long. In DNA, the CDR3 is TGTGCCAGCTCCAGGGCCTCGTTTTACGAGCAGTACTTC. Amino acid sequence: CASSRASFYEQYF.

This clonotype was counted at least ten times. This CDR3 is CASSHDRTKGTDTQYF. The CDR3 bases are TGCGCCAGCAGCCATGATCGGACAAAGGGCACAGATACGCAGTATTTT. V and J are TRBV4-1 and TRBJ2-3, with D possibly TRBD1 on 5 matching bases. There are 16 residues in the CDR3. Deletions cut 3 bases from V and 1 base from J, with 14 bases between. Germline CDR1 and CDR2: MGHRA and YSYEKL.

The rearrangement joins TRBV7-8 to TRBJ2-3, with 7 bases identical to TRBD1. The CDR3 length is 15 residues. CDR1 is SGHVS and CDR2 is FQNEAQ in the germline V gene. J gave up 5 bases and V 4 bases, and 9 bases lay outside the gene matches. Here the CDR3 DNA reads TGTGCCAGCAGCTCAAGACAGGGTAGGGAAGATACGCAGTATTTT. Its translation is CASSSRQGREDTQYF.

This clonotype appeared many times. This rearrangement joins TRBV3-1 to TRBJ2-1, with D unresolved. Germline V gene data show CDR1 as LGHDT and CDR2 as YNNKEL (reference sequence). Trimming took off 4 bases at V and 7 bases at J, with 14 bases between the two ends. The CDR3 consists of 14 residues. Written as DNA, the CDR3 is TGTGCCAGCAGCCTACTTGGAAGGGTTAATGAGCAGTTCTTC. Encoded protein: CASSLLGRVNEQFF.

At least ten counts were recorded for this clonotype. This chain connects TRBV12-3 or TRBV12-4 to TRBJ1-2; maybe TRBD1 (6 bases). Trimming removed 5 bases at V and 0 bases at J, with 16 bases between. This CDR3 spans 16 amino acids. CDR3 loop: CASSRVTGTTNYGYTF. The CDR3 DNA follows: TGTGCCAGCAGTCGAGTAACCGGGACAACTAACTATGGCTACACCTTC.

This clonotype appeared a few times. This chain uses TRBV11-2 with TRBJ2-5; D possibly corresponds to TRBD1 (5 bases). The length of the CDR3 is 15 residues. Germline V CDR1 and CDR2: SGHAT, FQNNGV. Trimming took 3 bases from V and 3 from J, leaving 14 bases between them. CDR3 region: CASSFQSGPKETQYF. The CDR3 region has the DNA TGTGCCAGCAGCTTTCAATCAGGGCCCAAAGAGACCCAGTACTTC.

This clonotype was recorded at least ten times. CDR3 region: CASSSTGPNQPQHF. In DNA, the CDR3 is TGTGCCAGCAGCTCGACAGGGCCCAATCAGCCCCAGCATTTT. V and J are TRBV7-9 and TRBJ1-5; 7 bases agree with TRBD1. The ends lost 4 bases at V and 3 bases at J; junction bases unmatched: 3. This CDR3 has 14 residues. The V gene's germline CDR1 is SEHNR and CDR2 FQNEAQ (reference sequence).

In its sample, this clonotype was seen many times. V and J are TRBV2 and TRBJ1-4, with 7 positions matching TRBD1. Germline-derived CDR1 and CDR2 are SNHLY and FYNNEI. The CDR3 totals 15 residues. The ends lost 5 bases at V and 3 bases at J; junction bases unmatched: 6. Here the CDR3 DNA reads TGTGCCAGCAGTCAGACGGACAGGTCTAATGAAAAACTGTTTTTT. It encodes CASSQTDRSNEKLFF.

This clonotype has ten or more counts. The genes are TRBV11-2 and TRBJ2-1; 8 nucleotides align to TRBD1. The CDR3 totals 16 residues. V dropped 5 bases and J dropped 4; count of bases not matched to a gene: 10. Germline V gene sequence: CDR1 SGHAT, CDR2 FQNNGV. The CDR3: CASSTPGGTGYNEQFF. In nucleotides, the CDR3 is TGTGCCAGCAGCACTCCTGGGGGGACAGGTTACAATGAGCAGTTCTTC.

The sample holds many counts of this clonotype. The genes are TRBV5-1 and TRBJ2-7; TRBD2 matches 10 bases. The CDR3 spans 15 residues. V shed 3 bases, J shed 1 base, and the junction held 4 bases outside the gene matches. CDR1 and CDR2 (germline): SGHRS, YFSETQ. As DNA, the CDR3 is TGCGCCAGCAGCTCCCGGACTAGCGGTTCCTACGAGCAGTACTTC. Amino acids: CASSSRTSGSYEQYF.

This chain uses TRBV12-5 with TRBJ2-1, with 9 bases lining up with TRBD2. Trimming took 5 bases from V and 0 from J; bases not matched to a gene: 2. CDR3 length: 15 residues. Germline CDR1 reads LGHNT; CDR2 reads FRNRAP. CDR3 coding DNA: TGTGCTAGTGGTGTTAGCGGGAGCTCCTACAATGAGCAGTTCTTC. Translation gives CASGVSGSSYNEQFF.

This clonotype has at least ten counts. This chain connects TRBV20-1 to TRBJ2-7; D is uncertain. This CDR3 is built from 14 residues. Germline V gives CDR1 DFQATT, CDR2 SNEGSKA (reference sequence). The V gene lost 0 bases and the J gene lost 0 bases, with 9 bases spanning the gap. In DNA form, the CDR3 reads TGCAGTGCTAGAGATGTCCAGAGCTCCTACGAGCAGTACTTC. Its translation: CSARDVQSSYEQYF.

This clonotype has ten or more counts. The rearrangement uses TRBV28 and TRBJ1-2; D possibly corresponds to TRBD1 (5 bases). From germline, CDR1 is MDHEN and CDR2 SYDVKM. V was trimmed by 1 base and J by 4 bases, leaving 16 bases between them. CDR3 size: 16 residues. CDR3 region: CASSLYGTDRGYGYTF. CDR3 sequence (DNA): TGTGCCAGCAGTTTATATGGGACGGACCGGGGCTATGGCTACACCTTC.

This clonotype was picked up a small number of times. The chain couples TRBV5-6 to TRBJ2-5; D not resolved. V lost 2 bases to trimming and J lost 5 bases, with 16 bases between them. The CDR3 loop spans 15 amino acids. Germline lookup yields CDR1 SGHDT and CDR2 YYEEEE. CDR3 sequence (DNA): TGTGCCAGCAGCTTAGTCCCGACCGGGCTGGAGACCCAGTACTTC. Its protein product is CASSLVPTGLETQYF.

This clonotype was counted ten times or more. CDR3 DNA: TGTGCCAGCAGCCCCGGTATGAGTCAGCCCCAGCATTTT. Protein product: CASSPGMSQPQHF. This chain joins TRBV3-1 and TRBJ1-5; D gene unclear. The germline CDR1 and CDR2 sequences are LGHDT and YNNKEL (reference sequence). This CDR3 has 13 residues. Trimming removed 4 bases from V and 6 bases from J, with 10 bases in between.

By frequency in the sample, this clonotype is medium-sized. The J gene is TRBJ2-1, the V gene TRBV7-8; D uncertain. In germline, CDR1 is SGHVS, CDR2 FQNEAQ. V gave up 1 base and J gave up 8 bases, with 15 bases separating them. The length of the CDR3 is 15 residues. The CDR3 here is CASSLEPSVGYEQFF. The CDR3, as DNA: TGTGCCAGCAGCTTAGAGCCTAGTGTGGGCTATGAGCAGTTCTTC.

Comments on this clonotype: A much larger clone lies a single base off, so this may be a read error. This sequence joins TRBV2 and TRBJ2-7; TRBD1 might be the D (5 bases). Germline CDR1 reads SNHLY; CDR2 reads FYNNEI. This CDR3 has 13 residues. The CDR3 sequence is CVSSDGAGDEQYF. The CDR3 DNA reads TGTGTCAGCAGTGATGGGGCTGGCGACGAGCAGTACTTC.

This clonotype appeared many times. V and J are TRBV4-1 and TRBJ2-7; 8 bases fit TRBD1. CDR3 size: 15 residues. Germline CDR1 and CDR2: MGHRA and YSYEKL. Trimming cost V 5 bases and J 4 bases; bases outside gene matches: 10. CDR3 residues: CASSKDGQGLYEQYF. The CDR3 DNA is TGCGCCAGCAGCAAGGACGGACAGGGATTGTACGAGCAGTACTTC.

This clonotype was detected many times. An end of the junction differs from the germline gene, which may be a read error. The genes are TRBV9 and TRBJ2-2; D is unclear. Germline V gene sequence: CDR1 SGDLS, CDR2 YYNGEE. This CDR3 has 13 amino acids. CDR3 sequence: CASSATNTVELFF. CDR3 in DNA: TGTGCCAGCAGCGCCACAAACACCGTGGAGCTGTTTTTT. Together with reference TRBV9 and TRBJ2-2, the CDR3 gives the full variable domain: DSGVTQTPKHLITATGQRVTLRCSPRSGDLSVYWYQQSLDQGLQFLIQYYNGEERAKGNILERFSAQQFPDLHSELNLSSLELGDSALYFCASSATNTVELFFGEGSRLTVL.

In this sample, this clonotype turned up a few times. The chain joins TRBV6-6 to TRBJ1-3, with D tentatively TRBD1 (6 bases). V was trimmed by 5 bases and J by 4 bases, leaving 18 bases between them. This CDR3 has 16 residues. Germline assignment: CDR1 MNHNY and CDR2 SVGAGI (reference sequence). The CDR3 protein is CASSPRTAAEGNTIYF. The CDR3 DNA sequence: TGTGCCAGCAGTCCCCGGACAGCGGCGGAAGGAAACACCATATATTTT.

The rearrangement uses TRBV2 and TRBJ2-6; TRBD2 matches 8 bases. CDR3 length: 17 residues. The germline CDR1 and CDR2 sequences are SNHLY and FYNNEI. V shed 8 bases, J shed 0 bases, and the junction held 9 bases outside the gene matches. The CDR3 DNA is TGTGCCAGCGGTTCAGCGGGGGCGAGCTCTGGGGCCAACGTCCTGACTTTC. Its protein product is CASGSAGASSGANVLTF.

This clonotype has ten or more counts. The chain couples TRBV7-2 to TRBJ2-7; 7 bases fit TRBD2. Trimming took 3 bases from V and 7 from J; bases not matched to a gene: 12. CDR1 SGHTA and CDR2 FQGNSA come from the germline V gene. This CDR3 has 15 residues. The CDR3 sequence is CASSFTAGDLWEQYF. The DNA of the CDR3 is TGTGCCAGCAGCTTTACCGCGGGGGACCTCTGGGAGCAGTACTTC.

There are a few counts of this clonotype. The rearrangement joins TRBV28 to TRBJ2-2; D is perhaps TRBD1 (6 bases). Per germline, CDR1 MDHEN and CDR2 SYDVKM. Trimming removed 5 bases at V and 5 bases at J, with 27 bases between. The length of the CDR3 is 19 residues. In nucleotides, the CDR3 is TGTGCCAGCAGTCCGACCTCCGCCTCACCAGGGGAACTTACCGGGGAGCTGTTTTTT. As protein: CASSPTSASPGELTGELFF. Full variable domain (outside the CDR3, taken from reference TRBV28 and TRBJ2-2): DVKVTQSSRYLVKRTGEKVFLECVQDMDHENMFWYRQDPGLGLRLIYFSYDVKMKEKGDIPEGYSVSREKKERFSLILESASTNQTSMYLCASSPTSASPGELTGELFFGEGSRLTVL.

This clonotype was recorded at least ten times. The chain carries TRBV7-8 and TRBJ2-1, with 7 bases aligning to TRBD2. The J segment lost 1 base and the V segment lost 1 base, leaving 7 bases of the junction unmatched. CDR3 length: 17 amino acids. Germline loops: CDR1 SGHVS, CDR2 FQNEAQ. The CDR3 sequence: CASSLVAGVSSYNEQFF. The CDR3 DNA sequence: TGTGCCAGCAGCTTAGTTGCGGGAGTTTCATCCTACAATGAGCAGTTCTTC.

This clonotype was observed at least ten times. V and J are TRBV30 and TRBJ2-1; 9 bases are shared with TRBD1. The CDR3 is 14 residues long. CDR1 is GTSNPN, CDR2 SVGIG, per germline (reference sequence). V shed 8 bases, J shed 6 bases, and the junction held 11 bases outside the gene matches. Here the CDR3 DNA reads TGTGCCAGGAAAGGGGACAGGGCTTTCAATGAGCAGTTCTTC. Encoded protein: CARKGDRAFNEQFF.

This clonotype came up many times. This chain links TRBV5-1 with TRBJ1-1, with a possible D match to TRBD1 (5 bases). The CDR3 contains 14 residues. Germline CDR1 reads SGHRS; CDR2 reads YFSETQ. V lost 7 bases and J lost 0, with 13 bases in between. The CDR3: CASARDVMNTEAFF. CDR3 DNA: TGCGCCAGCGCTCGGGACGTGATGAACACTGAAGCTTTCTTT.

This clonotype was counted at least ten times. The chain uses TRBV4-2 and TRBJ2-7; D is possibly TRBD2 (6 bases). Germline V gene lookup returns CDR1 LGHNA and CDR2 YNFKEQ. This CDR3 is built from 16 residues. Trimming pared 1 base from V and 5 bases from J, leaving 18 bases between. CDR3 nucleotide sequence: TGTGCCAGCAGCCAAGGGAGGGAAGGGGTTCGCCACGAGCAGTACTTC. It yields the protein CASSQGREGVRHEQYF.

This clonotype was picked up many times. The CDR3 nucleotides read TGTGCCAGCAGCTTGACAGGGGTGAGGGAGACCCAGTACTTC. Amino acid sequence: CASSLTGVRETQYF. The J gene is TRBJ2-5, the V gene TRBV11-2, with TRBD1 identical over 8 bases. Unmatched junction bases numbered 5, after V lost 3 bases and J lost 5 bases. This CDR3 is 14 amino acids long. Germline loops: CDR1 SGHAT, CDR2 FQNNGV.

This clonotype came up many times. The chain couples TRBV27 to TRBJ2-7, with D perhaps TRBD1 (5 bases). Germline V gives CDR1 MNHEY, CDR2 SMNVEV (reference sequence). The CDR3 totals 15 residues. V was trimmed by 2 bases and J by 0 bases, leaving 11 bases between them. CDR3 region: CASSLGQSSSYEQYF. CDR3 nucleotide sequence: TGTGCCAGCAGTTTAGGACAATCTAGCTCCTACGAGCAGTACTTC.

This clonotype was observed many times. The chain employs TRBV9 and TRBJ2-1; 14 bases align to TRBD2. Germline V lookup: CDR1 SGDLS, CDR2 YYNGEE. The V and J ends lost 4 bases and 6 bases, in that order; junction bases with no gene match: 3. This CDR3 has 15 amino acids. In nucleotides, the CDR3 is TGTGCCAGCAGCCTGACTAGCGGGAGGGTCAATGAGCAGTTCTTC. Its translation: CASSLTSGRVNEQFF.